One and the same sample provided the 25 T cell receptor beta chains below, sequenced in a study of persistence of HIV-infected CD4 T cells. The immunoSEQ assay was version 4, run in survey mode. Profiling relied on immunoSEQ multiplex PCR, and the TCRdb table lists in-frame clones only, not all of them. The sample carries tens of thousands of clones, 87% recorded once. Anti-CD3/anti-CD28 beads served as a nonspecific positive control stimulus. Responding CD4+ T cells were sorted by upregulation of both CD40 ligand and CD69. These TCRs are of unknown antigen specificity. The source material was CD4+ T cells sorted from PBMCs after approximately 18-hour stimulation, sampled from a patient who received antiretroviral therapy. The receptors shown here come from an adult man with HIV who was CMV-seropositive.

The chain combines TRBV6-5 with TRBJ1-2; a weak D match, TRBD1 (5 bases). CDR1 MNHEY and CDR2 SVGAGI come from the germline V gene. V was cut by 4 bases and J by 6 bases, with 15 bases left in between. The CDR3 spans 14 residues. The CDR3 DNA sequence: TGTGCCAGCAGTTTGGAGGGGCGAGATAATGGCTACACCTTC. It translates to CASSLEGRDNGYTF.

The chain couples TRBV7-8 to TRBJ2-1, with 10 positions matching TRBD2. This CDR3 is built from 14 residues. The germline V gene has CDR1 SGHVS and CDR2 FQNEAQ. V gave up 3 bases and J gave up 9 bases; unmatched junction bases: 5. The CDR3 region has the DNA TGTGCCAGCAGCTTGGCTAGCGGGAGAACTGAGCAGTTCTTC. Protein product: CASSLASGRTEQFF.

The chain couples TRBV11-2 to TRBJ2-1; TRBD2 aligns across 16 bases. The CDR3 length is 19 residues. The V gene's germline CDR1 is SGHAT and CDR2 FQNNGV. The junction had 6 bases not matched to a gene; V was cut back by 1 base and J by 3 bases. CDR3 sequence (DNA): TGTGCCAGCAGCTTAGGGGGGACTAGCGGGAGGGCCGTCTACAATGAGCAGTTCTTC. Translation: CASSLGGTSGRAVYNEQFF.

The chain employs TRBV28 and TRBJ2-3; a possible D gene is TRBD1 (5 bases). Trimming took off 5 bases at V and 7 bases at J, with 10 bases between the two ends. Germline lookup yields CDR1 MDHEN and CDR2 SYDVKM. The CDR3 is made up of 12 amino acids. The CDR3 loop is CASSLRQYTQYF. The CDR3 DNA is TGTGCCAGCAGTCTGAGACAGTATACGCAGTATTTT.

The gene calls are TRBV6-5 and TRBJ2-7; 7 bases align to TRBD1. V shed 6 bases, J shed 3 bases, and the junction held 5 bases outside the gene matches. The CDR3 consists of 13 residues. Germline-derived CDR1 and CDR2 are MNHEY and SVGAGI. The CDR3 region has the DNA TGTGCCAGCAGGAAACAGGGGATCTACGAGCAGTACTTC. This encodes CASRKQGIYEQYF.

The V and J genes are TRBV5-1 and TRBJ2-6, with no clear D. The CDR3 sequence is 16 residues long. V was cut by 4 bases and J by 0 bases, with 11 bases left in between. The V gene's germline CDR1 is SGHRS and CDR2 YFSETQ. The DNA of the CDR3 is TGCGCCAGCAGCGCCCAACAGTTCTCTGGGGCCAACGTCCTGACTTTC. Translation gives CASSAQQFSGANVLTF.

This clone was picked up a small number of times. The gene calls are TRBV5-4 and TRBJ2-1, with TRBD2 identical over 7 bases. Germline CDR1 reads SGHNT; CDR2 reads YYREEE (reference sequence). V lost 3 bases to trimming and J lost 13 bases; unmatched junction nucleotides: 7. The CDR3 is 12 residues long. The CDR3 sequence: CASSSGGRVQFF. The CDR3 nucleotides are TGTGCCAGCAGCTCCGGGGGGAGGGTTCAGTTCTTC.

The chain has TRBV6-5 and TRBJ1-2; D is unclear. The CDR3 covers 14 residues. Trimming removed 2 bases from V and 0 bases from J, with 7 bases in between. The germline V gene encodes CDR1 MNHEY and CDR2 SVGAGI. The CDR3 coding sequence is TGTGCCAGCAGTTACCAAATCGCTAACTATGGCTACACCTTC. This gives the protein CASSYQIANYGYTF.

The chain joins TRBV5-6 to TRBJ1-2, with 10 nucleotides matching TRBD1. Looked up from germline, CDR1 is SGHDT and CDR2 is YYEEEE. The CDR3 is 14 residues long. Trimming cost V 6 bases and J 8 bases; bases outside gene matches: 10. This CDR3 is CASTYAGTGVGYTF. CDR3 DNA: TGTGCCAGCACCTACGCCGGGACAGGGGTAGGCTACACCTTC.

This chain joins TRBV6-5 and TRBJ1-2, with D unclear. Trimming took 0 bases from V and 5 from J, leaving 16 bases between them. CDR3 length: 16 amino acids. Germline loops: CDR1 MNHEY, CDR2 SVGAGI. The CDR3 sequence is CASSYSSSGRGYGYTF. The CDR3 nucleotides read TGTGCCAGCAGTTACTCAAGCTCCGGGCGTGGGTATGGCTACACCTTC.

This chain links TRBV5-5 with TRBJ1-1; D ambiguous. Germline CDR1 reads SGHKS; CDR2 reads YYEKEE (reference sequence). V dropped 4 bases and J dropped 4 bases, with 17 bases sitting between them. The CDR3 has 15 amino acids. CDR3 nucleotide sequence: TGTGCCAGCAGCCCATTTACGGGGATCTTCACTGAAGCTTTCTTT. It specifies CASSPFTGIFTEAFF.

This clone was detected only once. The CDR3 here is CATSTRLMRGTDTQYF. As DNA, the CDR3 is TGTGCCACCAGCACGCGACTAATGAGGGGCACAGATACGCAGTATTTT. The rearrangement links TRBV15 to TRBJ2-3; TRBD2 is a possible D gene (5 bases). Trimming took 4 bases from V and 1 from J, leaving 15 bases between them. This CDR3 region has 16 residues. CDR1 is LNHNV, CDR2 YYDKDF, per germline (reference sequence).

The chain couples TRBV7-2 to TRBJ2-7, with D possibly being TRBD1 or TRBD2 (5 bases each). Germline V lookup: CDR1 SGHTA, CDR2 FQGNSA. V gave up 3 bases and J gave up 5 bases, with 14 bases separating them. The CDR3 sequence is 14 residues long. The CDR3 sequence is CASSFDWDRHEQYF. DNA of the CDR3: TGTGCCAGCAGCTTTGATTGGGACCGCCACGAGCAGTACTTC.

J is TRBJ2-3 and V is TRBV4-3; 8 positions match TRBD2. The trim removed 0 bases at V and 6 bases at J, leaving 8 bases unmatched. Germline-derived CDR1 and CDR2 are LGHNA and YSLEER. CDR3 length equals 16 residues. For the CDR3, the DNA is TGCGCCAGCAGCCAAGATGGGCGGGAGGCCCCGGATACGCAGTATTTT. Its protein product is CASSQDGREAPDTQYF.

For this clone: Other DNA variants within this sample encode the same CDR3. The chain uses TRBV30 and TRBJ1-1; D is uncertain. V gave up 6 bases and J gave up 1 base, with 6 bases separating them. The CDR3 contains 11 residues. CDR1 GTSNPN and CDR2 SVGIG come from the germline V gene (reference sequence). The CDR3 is CACERNTEAFF. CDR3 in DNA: TGTGCCTGCGAACGGAACACTGAAGCTTTCTTT.

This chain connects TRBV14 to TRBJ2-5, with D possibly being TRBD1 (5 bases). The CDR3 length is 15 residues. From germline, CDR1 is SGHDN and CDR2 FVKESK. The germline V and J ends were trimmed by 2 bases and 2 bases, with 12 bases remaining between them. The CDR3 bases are TGTGCCAGCAGCCAAACCCAAGACAGACAAGAGACCCAGTACTTC. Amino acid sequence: CASSQTQDRQETQYF.

The CDR3 region is CASSYPPSYEQYF. CDR3 in DNA: TGTGCCAGCAGTTACCCCCCCAGCTACGAGCAGTACTTC. The rearrangement joins TRBV6-2 or TRBV6-3 to TRBJ2-7; no reliable D call. Germline CDR1 and CDR2: MNHEY and SVGEGT. The CDR3 consists of 13 residues. Between the trimmed V and J ends, which lost 2 bases and 3 bases, there was a span of 8 bases.

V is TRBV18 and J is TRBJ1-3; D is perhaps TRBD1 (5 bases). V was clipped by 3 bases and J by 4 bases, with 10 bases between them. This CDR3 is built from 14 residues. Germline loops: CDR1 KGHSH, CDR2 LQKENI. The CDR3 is CASSPAGAGNTIYF. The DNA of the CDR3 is TGTGCCAGCTCACCCGCCGGGGCCGGAAACACCATATATTTT.

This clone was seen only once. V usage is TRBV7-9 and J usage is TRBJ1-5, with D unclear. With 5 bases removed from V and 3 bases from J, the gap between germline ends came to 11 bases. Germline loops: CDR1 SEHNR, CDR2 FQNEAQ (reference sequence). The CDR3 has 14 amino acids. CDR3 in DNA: TGTGCCAGCAGCCAGGACGGAACCAATCAGCCCCAGCATTTT. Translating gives CASSQDGTNQPQHF.

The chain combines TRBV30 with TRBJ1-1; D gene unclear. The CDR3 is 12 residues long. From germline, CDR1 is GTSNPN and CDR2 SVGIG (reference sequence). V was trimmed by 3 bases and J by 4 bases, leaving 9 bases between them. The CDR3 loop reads CAWSGAITEAFF. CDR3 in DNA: TGTGCCTGGAGCGGTGCAATCACTGAAGCTTTCTTT. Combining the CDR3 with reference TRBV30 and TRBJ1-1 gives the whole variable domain SQTIHQWPATLVQPVGSPLSLECTVEGTSNPNLYWYRQAAGRGLQLLFYSVGIGQISSEVPQNLSASRPQDRQFILSSKKLLLSDSGFYLCAWSGAITEAFFGQGTRLTVV.

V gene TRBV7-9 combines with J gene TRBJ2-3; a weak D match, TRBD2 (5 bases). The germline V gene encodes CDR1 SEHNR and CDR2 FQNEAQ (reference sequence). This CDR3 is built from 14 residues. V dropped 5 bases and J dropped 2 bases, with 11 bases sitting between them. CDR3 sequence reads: CASSPGSNTDTQYF. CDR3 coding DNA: TGTGCCAGCAGCCCGGGATCTAACACAGATACGCAGTATTTT.

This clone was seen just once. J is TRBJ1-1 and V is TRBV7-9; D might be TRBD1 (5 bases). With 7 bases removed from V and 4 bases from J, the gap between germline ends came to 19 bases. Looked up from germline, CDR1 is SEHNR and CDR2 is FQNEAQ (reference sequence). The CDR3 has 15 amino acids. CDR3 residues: CASTRTGGSATEAFF. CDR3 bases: TGTGCCAGCACGCGAACCGGGGGAAGTGCCACTGAAGCTTTCTTT.

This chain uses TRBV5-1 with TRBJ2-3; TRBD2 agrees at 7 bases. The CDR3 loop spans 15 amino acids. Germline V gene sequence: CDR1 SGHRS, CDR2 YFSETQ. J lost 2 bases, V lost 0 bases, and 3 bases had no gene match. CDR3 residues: CASSLGGRDTDTQYF. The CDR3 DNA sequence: TGCGCCAGCAGCTTGGGGGGGAGGGACACAGATACGCAGTATTTT. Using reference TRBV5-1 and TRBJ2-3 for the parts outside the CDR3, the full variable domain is KAGVTQTPRYLIKTRGQQVTLSCSPISGHRSVSWYQQTPGQGLQFLFEYFSETQRNKGNFPGRFSGRQFSNSRSEMNVSTLELGDSALYLCASSLGGRDTDTQYFGPGTRLTVL.

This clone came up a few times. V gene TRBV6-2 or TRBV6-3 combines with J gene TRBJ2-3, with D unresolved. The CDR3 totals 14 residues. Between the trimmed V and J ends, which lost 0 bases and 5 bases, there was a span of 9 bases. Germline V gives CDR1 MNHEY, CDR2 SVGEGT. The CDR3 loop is CASSYSGSVDTQYF. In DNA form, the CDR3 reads TGTGCCAGCAGTTACTCGGGCTCCGTAGATACGCAGTATTTT.

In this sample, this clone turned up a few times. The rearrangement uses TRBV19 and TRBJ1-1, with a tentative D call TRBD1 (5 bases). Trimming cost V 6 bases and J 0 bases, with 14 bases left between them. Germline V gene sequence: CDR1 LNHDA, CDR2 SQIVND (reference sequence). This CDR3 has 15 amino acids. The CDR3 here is CASRPPRALNTEAFF. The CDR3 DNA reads TGTGCCAGTAGACCCCCCAGGGCCTTGAACACTGAAGCTTTCTTT.